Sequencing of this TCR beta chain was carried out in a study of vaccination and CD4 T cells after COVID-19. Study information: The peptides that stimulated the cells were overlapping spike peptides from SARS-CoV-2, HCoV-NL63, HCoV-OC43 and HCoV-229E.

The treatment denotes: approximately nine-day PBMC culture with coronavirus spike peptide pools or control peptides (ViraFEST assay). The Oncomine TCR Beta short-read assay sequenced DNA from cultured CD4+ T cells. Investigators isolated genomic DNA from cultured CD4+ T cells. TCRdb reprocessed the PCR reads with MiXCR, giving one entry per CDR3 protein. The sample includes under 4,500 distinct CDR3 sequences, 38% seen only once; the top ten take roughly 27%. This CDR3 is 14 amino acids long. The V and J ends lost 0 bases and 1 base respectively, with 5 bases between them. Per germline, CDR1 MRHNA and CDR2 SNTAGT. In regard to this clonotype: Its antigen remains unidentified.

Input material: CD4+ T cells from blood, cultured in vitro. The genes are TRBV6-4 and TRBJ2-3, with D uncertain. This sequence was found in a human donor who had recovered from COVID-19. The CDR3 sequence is CASSDSPGTDTQYF. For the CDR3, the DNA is TGTGCCAGCAGTGACTCGCCAGGCACAGATACGCAGTATTTT.